This T cell receptor (beta chain) was sequenced in a study of shared clonotypes between healthy human individuals. Caucasian adults residing in Nashville, Tennessee made up all the donors. Here immunoSEQ multiplex PCR was the method, and the copy in TCRdb shows in-frame clones only, minus some. The data show under 600,000 clones, around 95% seen once. CDR3 length: 15 residues. The V segment lost 5 bases and the J segment 3 bases; nucleotides outside the gene matches: 9. Germline V gene sequence: CDR1 MNHEY, CDR2 SVGAGI. Worth noting for this clone: Its antigen is undetermined.

The study, taken as a whole, reports: Several donors had roughly 5% of their naive CD4 clonotypes in common.

The V and J genes are TRBV6-5 and TRBJ2-7; 8 positions agree with TRBD2. The clonotype originates from a woman in her twenties or thirties in good health. The sequencing input was naive CD4+ T cells sorted from blood. Subset in this sample: CD45RA+ positively selected. The CDR3 DNA reads as TGTGCCAGCAGTACGGTATCGGGAGGGCTCTACGAGCAGTACTTC. This sequence encodes CASSTVSGGLYEQYF.